These T cell receptor beta chains were read from a single sample in a study of patients and donors after allogeneic stem cell transplantation. TCRdb recomputed calls from the RT-PCR reads with MiXCR, one row per CDR3 protein. The table includes about 110,000 distinct CDR3 sequences, approximately 35% detected once. The source material was blood, either unsorted or a sorted T cell fraction (not recorded which). These receptors came from a human donor who was either an allogeneic HSCT recipient or a stem cell or donor lymphocyte infusion donor (not recorded which). It is not recorded whose cells these are; they may come from a transplant donor. The CDR3 runs from the conserved cysteine through the conserved F or W. Fields, in order: D gene, clone size, J gene, V gene, CDR3 protein, CDR3 DNA. A D gene is named only where the DNA matches it firmly. Some rows mark clone size as missing; the rest say once, few, many or name a class of expanded clone.

D: .
size: .
J: TRBJ2-7
V: TRBV12-5
CDR3: CASAPTNSYEQYF
DNA: TGTGCTAGTGCCCCGACTAACTCCTACGAGCAGTACTTC

D: .
size: .
J: TRBJ1-1
V: TRBV6-2/TRBV6-3
CDR3: CASSPGHLNTEAFF
DNA: TGTGCCAGCAGCCCGGGACATCTGAACACTGAAGCTTTCTTT

D: .
size: few
J: TRBJ1-2
V: TRBV10-3
CDR3: CAISDRSRDDGYTF
DNA: TGTGCCATCAGTGATAGGTCCAGGGATGATGGCTACACCTTC

D: .
size: few
J: TRBJ1-1
V: TRBV27
CDR3: CASSLGAHITEAFF
DNA: TGTGCCAGCAGTCTCGGGGCCCATATTACTGAAGCTTTCTTT

D: TRBD2
size: few
J: TRBJ2-5
V: TRBV7-9
CDR3: CASSPPGLAGGETQYF
DNA: TGTGCCAGCAGCCCCCCGGGACTAGCGGGGGGAGAGACCCAGTACTTC

D: TRBD2
size: .
J: TRBJ2-3
V: TRBV28
CDR3: CASTSGTIGTDTQYF
DNA: TGTGCCAGCACTTCCGGGACTATAGGCACAGATACGCAGTATTTT

D: TRBD2
size: .
J: TRBJ2-7
V: TRBV20-1
CDR3: CSASPTSGRIYEQYF
DNA: TGCAGTGCCTCTCCGACTAGCGGGAGGATCTACGAGCAGTACTTC

D: .
size: .
J: TRBJ1-4
V: TRBV7-2
CDR3: CASSPQRATNEKLFF
DNA: TGTGCCAGCAGCCCTCAGAGGGCAACTAATGAAAAACTGTTTTTT

D: TRBD1
size: .
J: TRBJ1-1
V: TRBV12-3/TRBV12-4
CDR3: CASRARRDREGNTEAFF
DNA: TGTGCCAGCAGAGCCCGCCGGGACAGGGAAGGAAACACTGAAGCTTTCTTT

D: .
size: few
J: TRBJ2-1
V: TRBV29-1
CDR3: CSVQKYNEQFF
DNA: TGCAGCGTACAGAAATACAATGAGCAGTTCTTC

D: .
size: .
J: TRBJ2-4
V: TRBV6-2/TRBV6-3
CDR3: CASSRDGWIQYF
DNA: TGTGCCAGCAGTCGCGACGGATGGATTCAGTACTTC

D: .
size: many
J: TRBJ1-2
V: TRBV7-9
CDR3: CASSLRRERMAYTF
DNA: TGTGCCAGCAGCTTACGACGAGAGAGGATGGCCTACACCTTC

D: .
size: few
J: TRBJ1-2
V: TRBV7-8
CDR3: CASSFLTYGYTF
DNA: TGTGCCAGCAGCTTTCTTACCTATGGCTACACCTTC

D: .
size: .
J: TRBJ1-2
V: TRBV20-1
CDR3: CSARGEGRNYGYTF
DNA: TGCAGTGCTAGGGGGGAGGGGAGGAACTATGGCTACACCTTC

D: .
size: few
J: TRBJ2-3
V: TRBV28
CDR3: CASSFRGVSTDTQYF
DNA: TGTGCCAGCAGTTTTCGCGGGGTGTCGACAGATACGCAGTATTTT

D: .
size: .
J: TRBJ1-2
V: TRBV5-1
CDR3: CASSSRAPFYGYTF
DNA: TGCGCCAGCAGCTCACGGGCCCCGTTCTATGGCTACACCTTC

D: .
size: .
J: TRBJ2-2
V: TRBV7-9
CDR3: CASVRAGGELFF
DNA: TGTGCCAGCGTTAGGGCAGGCGGGGAGCTGTTTTTT

D: .
size: .
J: TRBJ1-4
V: TRBV12-3/TRBV12-4
CDR3: CASSLAFATNEKLFF
DNA: TGTGCCAGCAGTTTAGCGTTTGCAACTAATGAAAAACTGTTTTTT

D: .
size: few
J: TRBJ1-6
V: TRBV28
CDR3: CASSFKGRTSPLHF
DNA: TGTGCCAGCAGTTTTAAGGGGAGAACTTCACCCCTCCACTTT